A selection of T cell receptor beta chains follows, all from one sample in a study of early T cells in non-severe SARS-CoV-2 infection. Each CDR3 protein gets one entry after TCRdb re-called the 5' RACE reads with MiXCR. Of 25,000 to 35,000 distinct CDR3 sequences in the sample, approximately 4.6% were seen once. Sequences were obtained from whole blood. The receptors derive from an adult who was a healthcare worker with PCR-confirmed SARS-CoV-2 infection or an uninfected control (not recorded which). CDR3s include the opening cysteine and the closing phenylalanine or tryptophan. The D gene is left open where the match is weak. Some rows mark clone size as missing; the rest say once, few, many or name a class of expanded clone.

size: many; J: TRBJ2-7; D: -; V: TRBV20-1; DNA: TGCAGTGCTAGAGGCCGGCAGGGCTCCTACGAGCAGTACTTC; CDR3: CSARGRQGSYEQYF
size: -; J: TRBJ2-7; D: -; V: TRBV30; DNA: TGTGCCTGGAGTGACCCCAGTCGCGAGCAGTACTTC; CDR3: CAWSDPSREQYF
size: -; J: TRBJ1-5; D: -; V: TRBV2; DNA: TGTGCCAGCATGGGGGATAGCAATCAGCCCCAGCATTTT; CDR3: CASMGDSNQPQHF
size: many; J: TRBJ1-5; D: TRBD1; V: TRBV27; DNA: TGTGCCAGCAGTTCACAGGGGGCGGGCAATCAGCCCCAGCATTTT; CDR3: CASSSQGAGNQPQHF
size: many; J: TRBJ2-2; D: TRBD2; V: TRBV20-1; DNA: TGCAGTGCTAGAGATCTTGCTCGCGGGGGGAACACCGGGGAGCTGTTTTTT; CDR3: CSARDLARGGNTGELFF
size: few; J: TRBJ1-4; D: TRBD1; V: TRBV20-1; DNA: TGCAGTGCTATAACAGGGGTCCCAGAAAAACTGTTTTTT; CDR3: CSAITGVPEKLFF
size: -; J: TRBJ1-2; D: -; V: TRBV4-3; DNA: TGCGCCAGCAGCCAAGACAGGGCTAACTATGGCTACACCTTC; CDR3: CASSQDRANYGYTF
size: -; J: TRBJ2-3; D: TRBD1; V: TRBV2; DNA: TGTGCCATAGGGACAGGGAACACAGATACGCAGTATTTT; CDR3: CAIGTGNTDTQYF
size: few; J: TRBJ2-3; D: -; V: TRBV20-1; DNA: TGCAGTGCTAGAGAGGGGGCAGGGTCAGATACGCAGTATTTT; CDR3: CSAREGAGSDTQYF
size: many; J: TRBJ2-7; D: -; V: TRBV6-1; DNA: TGTGCCAGCAGTGAAAGCGAGCGGGAGCAGTACTTC; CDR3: CASSESEREQYF
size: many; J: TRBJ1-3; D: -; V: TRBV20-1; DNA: TGCAGTGCTCAGGGGACCCTCTCTGGAAACACCATATATTTT; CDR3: CSAQGTLSGNTIYF
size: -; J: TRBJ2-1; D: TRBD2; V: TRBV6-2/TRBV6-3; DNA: TGTGCCAGCAGTTCTCGACTAGCGGGTAACAATGAGCAGTTCTTC; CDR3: CASSSRLAGNNEQFF
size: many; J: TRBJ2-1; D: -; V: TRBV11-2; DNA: TGTGCCAGCAGCCATGAACTGGACAACCACAATGAGCAGTTCTTC; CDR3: CASSHELDNHNEQFF
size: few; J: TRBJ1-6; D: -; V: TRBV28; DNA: TGTGCCAGCACGGGGCCAAATGGGGGTAATTCACCCCTCCACTTT; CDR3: CASTGPNGGNSPLHF
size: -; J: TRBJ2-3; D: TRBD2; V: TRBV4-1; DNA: TGCGCCAGCAGCCAAGGACCCGGGGGGGCAATAGATACGCAGTATTTT; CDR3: CASSQGPGGAIDTQYF
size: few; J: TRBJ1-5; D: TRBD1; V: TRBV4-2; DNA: TGTGCCAGCAGCGCTCAGGGGGCGCAGGTCAGCAATCAGCCCCAGCATTTT; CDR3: CASSAQGAQVSNQPQHF
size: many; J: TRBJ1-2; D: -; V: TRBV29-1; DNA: TGCAGCGGGAGCGACGCAAACTATGGCTACACCTTC; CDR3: CSGSDANYGYTF
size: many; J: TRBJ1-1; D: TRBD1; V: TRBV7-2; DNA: TGTGCCAGCAGCTCTACAGGGGATGGGTTGACTGAAGCTTTCTTT; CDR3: CASSSTGDGLTEAFF
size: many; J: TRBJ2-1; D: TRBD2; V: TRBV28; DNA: TGTGCCAGCAGTCCGCCGACTAGCGGGGGCCTTGGGCACAATGAGCAGTTCTTC; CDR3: CASSPPTSGGLGHNEQFF
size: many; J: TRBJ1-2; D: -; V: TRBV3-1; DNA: TGTGCCAGCAGCCAGGGACTCCTTTATGGCTACACCTTC; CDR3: CASSQGLLYGYTF
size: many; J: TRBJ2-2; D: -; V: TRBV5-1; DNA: TGCGCCAGCAGCTTGGTGACAACGAACACCGGGGAGCTGTTTTTT; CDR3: CASSLVTTNTGELFF
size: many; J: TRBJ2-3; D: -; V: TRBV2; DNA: TGTGCCAGCAAGGTCTCGACAAGCACAGATACGCAGTATTTT; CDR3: CASKVSTSTDTQYF
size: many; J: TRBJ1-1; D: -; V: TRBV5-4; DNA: TGTGCCAGCAGCAGACAAACAGGATGGGGGCGAAATGATGAAGCTTTCTTT; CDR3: CASSRQTGWGRNDEAFF
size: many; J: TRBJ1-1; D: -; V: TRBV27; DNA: TGTGCCAGCAGTTGGAGGACGAACACTGAAGCTTTCTTT; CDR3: CASSWRTNTEAFF
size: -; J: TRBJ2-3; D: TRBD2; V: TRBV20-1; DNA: TGCAGTGCTCAGCGGGGCCTCAGCACAGATACGCAGTATTTT; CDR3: CSAQRGLSTDTQYF
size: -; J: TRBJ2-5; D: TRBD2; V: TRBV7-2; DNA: TGTGCCAGCAGCTTATGGGGAGGGAGAGGAGAGACCCAGTACTTC; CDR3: CASSLWGGRGETQYF
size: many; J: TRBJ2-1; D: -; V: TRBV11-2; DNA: TGTGCCAGCAGTCGCCGACTAGGCGATAATGCTGAGCAGTTCTTC; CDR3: CASSRRLGDNAEQFF
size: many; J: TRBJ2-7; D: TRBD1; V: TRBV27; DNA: TGTGCCAGCAGCCTACAGGGGGCCCCGTACGAGCAGTACTTC; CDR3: CASSLQGAPYEQYF
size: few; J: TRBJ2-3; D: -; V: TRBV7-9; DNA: TGTGCCAGCAGCTTCCCTTCAACAGATACGCAGTATTTT; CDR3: CASSFPSTDTQYF
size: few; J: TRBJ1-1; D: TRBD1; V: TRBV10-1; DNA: TGCGCCAGCAGTGAGTCTTTTGGACAGGGGAACACTGAAGCTTTCTTT; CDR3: CASSESFGQGNTEAFF
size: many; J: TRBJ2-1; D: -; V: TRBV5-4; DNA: TGTGCCAGCAGGGTCGTAGGGATCAATGAGCAGTTCTTC; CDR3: CASRVVGINEQFF
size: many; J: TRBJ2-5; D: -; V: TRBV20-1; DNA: TGCAGTGCTAGAGATCCAGAAAAGGAGACCCAGTACTTC; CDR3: CSARDPEKETQYF
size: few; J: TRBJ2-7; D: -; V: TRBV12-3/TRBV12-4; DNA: TGTGCCAGCAGTCTGGGCCCACAGGGACGTGGCCACGAGCAGTACTTC; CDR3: CASSLGPQGRGHEQYF
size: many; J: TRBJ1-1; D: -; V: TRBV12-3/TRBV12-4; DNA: TGTGCCAGCAGCCGCCGGGATGACACTGAAGCTTTCTTT; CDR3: CASSRRDDTEAFF
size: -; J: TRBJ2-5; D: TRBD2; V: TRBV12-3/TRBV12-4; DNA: TGTGCCAGCAGCCGTGACGGGGGGGCCCAAGAGACCCAGTACTTC; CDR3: CASSRDGGAQETQYF
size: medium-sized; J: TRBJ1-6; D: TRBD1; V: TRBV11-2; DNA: TGTGCCAGCAGCTTAAGACAGGGCGGGGGTTCACCCCTCCACTTT; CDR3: CASSLRQGGGSPLHF
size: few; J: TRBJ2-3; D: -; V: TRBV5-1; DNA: TGCGCCAGCAGCTTGGGGGGGACCCTCACAGATACGCAGTATTTT; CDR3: CASSLGGTLTDTQYF
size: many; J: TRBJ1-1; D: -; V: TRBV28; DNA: TGTGCCAGCAGGACAACGAACACTGAAGCTTTCTTT; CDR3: CASRTTNTEAFF
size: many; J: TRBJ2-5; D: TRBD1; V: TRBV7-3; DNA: TGTGCCAGCAGCTTAGACTCGACAGGGCAAGAGACCCAGTACTTC; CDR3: CASSLDSTGQETQYF
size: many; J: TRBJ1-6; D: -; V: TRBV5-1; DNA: TGCGCCAGCAGCTTGGGTGGGGGAAATTCACCCCTCCACTTT; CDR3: CASSLGGGNSPLHF
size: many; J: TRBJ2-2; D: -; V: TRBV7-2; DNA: TGTGCCAGCAGCTTAGGCCAGGGCTTAAACACCGGGGAGCTGTTTTTT; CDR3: CASSLGQGLNTGELFF
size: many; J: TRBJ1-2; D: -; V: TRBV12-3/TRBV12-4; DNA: TGTGCCAGCAGTTTAGTTCAGGCGGCTAACTATGGCTACACCTTC; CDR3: CASSLVQAANYGYTF
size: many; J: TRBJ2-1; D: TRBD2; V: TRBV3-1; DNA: TGTGCCAGCAGCCAAGTCCGTCTAGCGGGGGGCCTGAGCTCCTACAATGAGCAGTTCTTC; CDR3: CASSQVRLAGGLSSYNEQFF
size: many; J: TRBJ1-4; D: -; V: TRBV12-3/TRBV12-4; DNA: TGTGCCAGCAGTTTCCGTCAGGGCACTTCAACTAATGAAAAACTGTTTTTT; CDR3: CASSFRQGTSTNEKLFF
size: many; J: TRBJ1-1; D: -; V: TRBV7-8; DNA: TGTGCCAGCAGCCCAGGACGGATCTCCAACACTGAAGCTTTCTTT; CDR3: CASSPGRISNTEAFF
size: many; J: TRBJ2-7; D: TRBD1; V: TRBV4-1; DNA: TGCGCCAGCAGTATACAGGGGGGCTACGAGCAGTACTTC; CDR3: CASSIQGGYEQYF
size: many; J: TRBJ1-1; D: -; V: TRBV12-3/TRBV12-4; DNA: TGTGCCAGCAGCTCGGTGTATGCTGAAGCTTTCTTT; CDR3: CASSSVYAEAFF
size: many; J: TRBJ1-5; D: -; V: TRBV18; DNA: TGTGCCAGCTCACCAACGGATAGGAATCAGCCCCAGCATTTT; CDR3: CASSPTDRNQPQHF
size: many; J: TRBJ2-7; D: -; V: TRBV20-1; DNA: TGCAGTGCTAGTCCACAGGGACCCTACGAGCAGTACTTC; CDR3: CSASPQGPYEQYF
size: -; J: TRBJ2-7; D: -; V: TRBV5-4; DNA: TGTGCCAGCAGCTTGGTTGGTCGGGGGCCCTACGAGCAGTACTTC; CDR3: CASSLVGRGPYEQYF
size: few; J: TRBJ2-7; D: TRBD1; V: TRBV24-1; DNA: TGTGCCACCAGTGATTCGACAGGGACCACCTACGAGCAGTACTTC; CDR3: CATSDSTGTTYEQYF
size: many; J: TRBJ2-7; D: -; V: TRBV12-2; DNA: TGTGCAAGTCGCTTAGACAGGGACCAGTTAGCTTACGAGCAGTACTTC; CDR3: CASRLDRDQLAYEQYF
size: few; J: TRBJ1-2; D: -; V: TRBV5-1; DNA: TGCGCCAGCAGCTACTCAGGGGAAGGCTACACCTTC; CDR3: CASSYSGEGYTF
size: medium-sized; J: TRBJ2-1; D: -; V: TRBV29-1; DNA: TGCAGCGTTGTTAGCGGAGTCTACAATGAGCAGTTCTTC; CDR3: CSVVSGVYNEQFF
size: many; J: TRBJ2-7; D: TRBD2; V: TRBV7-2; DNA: TGTGCCAGCAGCCGCCAACGTGGATTGTCTAGCGGGGTAACCTACGAGCAGTACTTC; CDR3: CASSRQRGLSSGVTYEQYF
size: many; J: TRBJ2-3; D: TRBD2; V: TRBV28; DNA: TGTGCCAGCATGGAGCGGGGGACCACAGATACGCAGTATTTT; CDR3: CASMERGTTDTQYF
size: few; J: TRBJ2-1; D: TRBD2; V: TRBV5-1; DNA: TGCGCCAGCAGCCTGGGCGCGCTAGCGGGCTCCTACAATGAGCAGTTCTTC; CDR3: CASSLGALAGSYNEQFF